Shown below are 19 T cell receptor beta chains from a single sample sequenced in a study of early T cells in non-severe SARS-CoV-2 infection. TCRdb fed the 5' RACE reads into MiXCR, producing one record per CDR3 protein. The sample lists around 44,000 distinct CDR3 sequences, approximately 9.4% occurring once. The sample consisted of whole blood. These receptors were taken from an adult who was a healthcare worker with PCR-confirmed SARS-CoV-2 infection or an uninfected control (not recorded which).

This chain links TRBV28 with TRBJ2-7, with D tentatively TRBD1 or TRBD2 (5 bases each). This CDR3 is built from 12 residues. V lost 5 bases and J lost 7, with 12 bases in between. Germline CDR1 is MDHEN and CDR2 is SYDVKM. CDR3 nucleotides: TGTGCCAGCAGTCCCCTTGGGGGAGAGCAGTACTTC. Its protein is CASSPLGGEQYF.

There are many counts of this clonotype. This chain links TRBV5-1 with TRBJ1-1; 8 bases agree with TRBD1. Germline values: CDR1 SGHRS, CDR2 YFSETQ. Losses at the gene ends were 4 bases for V and 0 bases for J; bases not matched to a gene: 8. CDR3 length: 16 amino acids. This CDR3 is CASSLYSRGLNTEAFF. The CDR3 DNA reads as TGCGCCAGCAGCCTATACTCCAGGGGGCTGAACACTGAAGCTTTCTTT.

CDR3 loop: CSVVGGGGMSPFF. For the CDR3, the DNA is TGCAGCGTTGTTGGCGGGGGTGGAATGAGCCCTTTCTTT. This chain links TRBV29-1 with TRBJ1-1; tentatively, D is TRBD1 (5 bases). Germline CDR1 and CDR2: SQVTM and ANQGSEA. The CDR3 is made up of 13 amino acids. V was pared by 4 bases and J by 12 bases, with 21 bases between.

This clonotype appeared many times. The CDR3 coding sequence is TGTGCCAGCAGCCGAACGGTGGGTTACGAGACCCAGTACTTC. Its translation: CASSRTVGYETQYF. The chain has TRBV7-2 and TRBJ2-5; the D is unclear. V was pared by 5 bases and J by 5 bases, with 15 bases between. Germline V gives CDR1 SGHTA, CDR2 FQGNSA. This CDR3 comprises 14 residues.

This chain joins TRBV7-9 and TRBJ2-1; 8 bases fit TRBD2. After removal of 6 bases from V and 6 bases from J, the junction contained 7 bases not matched to a gene. Germline CDR1 and CDR2: SEHNR and FQNEAQ (reference sequence). The CDR3 is made up of 14 amino acids. The CDR3 nucleotides are TGTGCCAGCAGTGACCTGGCGGGAGGCAATGAGCAGTTCTTC. Protein: CASSDLAGGNEQFF.

The chain has TRBV12-3 or TRBV12-4 and TRBJ1-1, with a possible D match to TRBD1 (6 bases). The CDR3 has 13 amino acids. V was cut by 8 bases and J by 8 bases, with 18 bases left in between. DNA for the CDR3: TGTGCCAGCCGCCTAGATGGCGACAGGGAAGCTTTCTTT. Translated, it gives CASRLDGDREAFF.

This clonotype occurred a few times. The rearrangement joins TRBV28 to TRBJ2-7, with TRBD2 matching over 8 bases. Germline V gene lookup returns CDR1 MDHEN and CDR2 SYDVKM. The CDR3 has 14 residues. V shed 5 bases, J shed 3 bases, and the junction held 6 bases outside the gene matches. CDR3 in amino acids: CASSPESGGYEQYF. CDR3 sequence (DNA): TGTGCCAGCAGTCCTGAGAGCGGGGGCTACGAGCAGTACTTC.

This clonotype came up a few times. The chain combines TRBV5-6 with TRBJ2-1; 7 nucleotides agree with TRBD2. With 4 bases clipped from V and 3 bases from J, the junction kept 10 bases outside the gene matches. CDR1 is SGHDT, CDR2 YYEEEE, per germline. This CDR3 is 16 amino acids long. The CDR3 DNA sequence: TGTGCCAGCAGCCCATCCCGGGGAGGGAACTACAATGAGCAGTTCTTC. Protein product: CASSPSRGGNYNEQFF. Full variable domain (remainder filled in from reference TRBV5-6 and TRBJ2-1): DAGVTQSPTHLIKTRGQQVTLRCSPKSGHDTVSWYQQALGQGPQFIFQYYEEEERQRGNFPDRFSGHQFPNYSSELNVNALLLGDSALYLCASSPSRGGNYNEQFFGPGTRLTVL.

Concerning this clonotype itself: A read error may explain this, as a much larger clone is one base away. In DNA, the CDR3 is TGCAGCGTTGCGGTTGTGCGCACAGATACGCAGTATTTT. This translates into CSVAVVRTDTQYF. The genes are TRBV29-1 and TRBJ2-3, with D uncertain. The CDR3 totals 13 residues. Germline CDR1 is SQVTM and CDR2 is ANQGSEA. The V gene lost 4 bases and the J gene lost 1 base, with 9 bases spanning the gap.

This rearrangement joins TRBV6-1 to TRBJ2-6; perhaps TRBD2 as D (5 bases). CDR1 and CDR2 from the germline V gene are MNHNS and SASEGT. V was cut by 6 bases and J by 2 bases, with 11 bases left in between. The CDR3 spans 15 residues. Written as DNA, the CDR3 is TGTGCCAGCAGAATACTAGGAGCTGGGGCCAACGTCCTGACTTTC. Translated, it gives CASRILGAGANVLTF.

This clonotype has a handful of counts. Here the CDR3 DNA reads TGTGCCACCAGCAGCCTCCGGCAGGGAAACACCATATATTTT. Translating it yields CATSSLRQGNTIYF. The V call is TRBV15, the J call TRBJ1-3; D unresolved. The CDR3 is made up of 14 amino acids. V lost 3 bases, J lost 4 bases, and 10 bases lay in between. Per the germline V gene, CDR1 is LNHNV and CDR2 is YYDKDF (reference sequence).

This clonotype appeared a few times. V is TRBV7-2 and J is TRBJ1-1; no clear D gene. The V gene lost 4 bases and the J gene lost 1 base, with 7 bases spanning the gap. Per the germline V gene, CDR1 is SGHTA and CDR2 is FQGNSA. The CDR3 extends over 13 amino acids. CDR3 DNA sequence: TGTGCCAGCAGCTGGAGGCGGAACACTGAAGCTTTCTTT. Translating gives CASSWRRNTEAFF.

This clonotype was seen a handful of times. V usage is TRBV19 and J usage is TRBJ2-3, with D uncertain. The germline V gene has CDR1 LNHDA and CDR2 SQIVND (reference sequence). The CDR3 is made up of 15 amino acids. V dropped 1 base and J dropped 1 base, with 9 bases sitting between them. CDR3: CASSIGSTRTDTQYF. CDR3 coding DNA: TGTGCCAGTAGTATAGGTTCGACTCGCACAGATACGCAGTATTTT.

CDR3 region: CASSLDPYRDRSYEQYF. In DNA, the CDR3 is TGCGCCAGCAGCTTGGACCCTTATAGGGACAGATCCTACGAGCAGTACTTC. This sequence joins TRBV5-1 and TRBJ2-7; 7 nucleotides align to TRBD1. The trim removed 0 bases at V and 1 base at J, leaving 10 bases unmatched. Germline loops: CDR1 SGHRS, CDR2 YFSETQ. CDR3 length: 17 residues.

V is TRBV20-1 and J is TRBJ1-5; 8 bases line up with TRBD1. Trimming cost V 6 bases and J 6 bases; bases outside gene matches: 4. The CDR3 has 12 amino acids. Germline V CDR1 and CDR2: DFQATT, SNEGSKA (reference sequence). The CDR3 coding sequence is TGCAGTGCCTCCGACAGGGGTCAGCCCCAGCATTTT. This encodes CSASDRGQPQHF.

The J gene is TRBJ2-7, the V gene TRBV2, with unresolved D. V lost 4 bases and J 3 bases, leaving 4 bases between the germline ends. Germline lookup yields CDR1 SNHLY and CDR2 FYNNEI. CDR3 size: 11 residues. The CDR3 coding sequence is TGTGCCAGCAGTGGGAGCTACGAGCAGTACTTC. Translating it yields CASSGSYEQYF.

This chain connects TRBV4-1 to TRBJ2-3; tentatively, D is TRBD2 (6 bases). V was pared by 9 bases and J by 6 bases, with 10 bases between. From germline, CDR1 is MGHRA and CDR2 YSYEKL. The CDR3 runs to 11 residues. CDR3 region: CASGGSDTQYF. CDR3 DNA: TGCGCCAGTGGAGGGAGCGATACGCAGTATTTT.

The chain links TRBV18 to TRBJ2-7, with unresolved D. The CDR3 is 13 amino acids. Trimming left V 0 bases short and J 5 bases short, with 8 bases between. CDR1 and CDR2 from the germline V gene are KGHSH and LQKENI. Here the CDR3 reads CASSPPVPDEQYF. The CDR3 DNA sequence: TGTGCCAGCTCACCACCGGTTCCCGACGAGCAGTACTTC.

The chain combines TRBV20-1 with TRBJ2-1; 9 nucleotides align to TRBD2. Germline CDR1 DFQATT, CDR2 SNEGSKA (reference sequence). Losses at the gene ends were 5 bases for V and 4 bases for J; bases not matched to a gene: 9. The CDR3 length is 15 residues. CDR3 coding DNA: TGCAGTGCTCCGATTCTAGCGGGACGTTACAATGAGCAGTTCTTC. It translates to CSAPILAGRYNEQFF.